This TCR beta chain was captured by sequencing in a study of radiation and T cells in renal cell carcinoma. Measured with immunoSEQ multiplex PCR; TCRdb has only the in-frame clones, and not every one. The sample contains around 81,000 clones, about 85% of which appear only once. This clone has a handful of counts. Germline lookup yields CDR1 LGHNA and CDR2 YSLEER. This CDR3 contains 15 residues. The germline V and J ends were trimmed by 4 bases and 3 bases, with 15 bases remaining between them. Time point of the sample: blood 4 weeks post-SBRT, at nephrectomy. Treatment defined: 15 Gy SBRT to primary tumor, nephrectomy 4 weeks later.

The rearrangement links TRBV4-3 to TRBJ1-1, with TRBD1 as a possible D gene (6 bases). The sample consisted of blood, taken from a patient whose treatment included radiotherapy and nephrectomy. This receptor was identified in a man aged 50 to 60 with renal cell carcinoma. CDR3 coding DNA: TGCGCCAGCAGCCTACACCAGGGGAAGGACACTGAAGCTTTCTTT. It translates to CASSLHQGKDTEAFF.